One sample yielded the 24 T cell receptor beta chains listed below, sequenced in a study of siplizumab effects on memory and regulatory T cells. Repertoires were generated with immunoSEQ multiplex PCR, while TCRdb's copy carries only in-frame clones and drops some. The sample comprises about 50,000 clones, roughly 87% of which are singletons, and 0.3% to 0.35% rests with the top ten. The material sequenced was naive CD8+ T cells sorted from blood. The receptor set was obtained from a human donor in good health.

For the CDR3, the DNA is TGTGCCAGCAGCTTAGTATATGGGGGCATTAATGAAAAACTGTTTTTT. It codes for CASSLVYGGINEKLFF. The rearrangement uses TRBV7-9 and TRBJ1-4, with a possible D match to TRBD1 (6 bases). Germline V gene lookup returns CDR1 SEHNR and CDR2 FQNEAQ (reference sequence). This CDR3 comprises 16 residues. Between the trimmed V and J ends, which lost 1 base and 4 bases, there was a span of 13 bases. Using reference TRBV7-9 and TRBJ1-4 for the parts outside the CDR3, the full variable domain is DTGVSQNPRHKITKRGQNVTFRCDPISEHNRLYWYRQTLGQGPEFLTYFQNEAQLEKSRLLSDRFSAERPKGSFSTLEIQRTEQGDSAMYLCASSLVYGGINEKLFFGSGTQLSVL.

This chain uses TRBV6-5 with TRBJ2-3, with D hard to call. This CDR3 is built from 14 residues. Per germline, CDR1 MNHEY and CDR2 SVGAGI. The ends were cut back, 2 bases at V and 2 bases at J, with 8 bases in the middle. As DNA, the CDR3 is TGTGCCAGCAGTTACAGGAGTTTCACAGATACGCAGTATTTT. Amino acids: CASSYRSFTDTQYF.

This rearrangement joins TRBV2 to TRBJ1-2, with D possibly matching TRBD1 (6 bases). Germline lookup yields CDR1 SNHLY and CDR2 FYNNEI. The CDR3 is 13 amino acids. Trimming pared 7 bases from V and 3 bases from J, leaving 12 bases between. The CDR3 DNA reads as TGTGCCAGCACCGGACAGAACGACTATGGCTACACCTTC. Its protein product is CASTGQNDYGYTF.

The chain employs TRBV27 and TRBJ1-1; 8 bases line up with TRBD1. Trimming cost V 7 bases and J 0 bases; bases outside gene matches: 4. CDR3 length equals 14 residues. From germline, CDR1 is MNHEY and CDR2 SMNVEV (reference sequence). The CDR3 DNA reads TGTGCCAGCATACAGGGGGGGCTGAACACTGAAGCTTTCTTT. Protein product: CASIQGGLNTEAFF.

The CDR3 here is CASRLSGSSYNEQFF. The CDR3 DNA reads as TGTGCCAGTAGGCTTAGCGGGAGCTCCTACAATGAGCAGTTCTTC. V and J are TRBV19 and TRBJ2-1; 9 nucleotides match TRBD2. V lost 6 bases to trimming and J lost 0 bases; unmatched junction nucleotides: 3. From germline, CDR1 is LNHDA and CDR2 SQIVND (reference sequence). The CDR3 spans 15 residues.

J is TRBJ1-2 and V is TRBV14; 10 bases map to TRBD1. The germline V gene encodes CDR1 SGHDN and CDR2 FVKESK. The CDR3 consists of 14 residues. V dropped 3 bases and J dropped 4; count of bases not matched to a gene: 2. The CDR3 coding sequence is TGTGCCAGCAGCCAGGGGACAGGGGCCTATGGCTACACCTTC. It encodes CASSQGTGAYGYTF.

The chain recombines TRBV11-2 with TRBJ2-7; TRBD1 agrees at 7 bases. Germline trimming cut 1 base from V and 3 bases from J; bases unmatched to any gene: 9. CDR1 SGHAT and CDR2 FQNNGV come from the germline V gene. The CDR3 runs 16 residues. CDR3 residues: CASSLVQGSSDYEQYF. In nucleotides, the CDR3 is TGTGCCAGCAGCTTAGTACAGGGGTCGTCGGACTACGAGCAGTACTTC. Based on the CDR3 plus reference TRBV11-2 and TRBJ2-7, the full variable domain is EAGVAQSPRYKIIEKRQSVAFWCNPISGHATLYWYQQILGQGPKLLIQFQNNGVVDDSQLPKDRFSAERLKGVDSTLKIQPAKLEDSAVYLCASSLVQGSSDYEQYFGPGTRLTVT.

CDR3 sequence reads: CASSPDSDEQFF. The CDR3 DNA reads TGTGCCAGCAGCCCCGACAGCGATGAGCAGTTCTTC. The V call is TRBV13, the J call TRBJ2-1; tentatively, D is TRBD1 (5 bases). CDR3 size: 12 residues. V lost 5 bases to trimming and J lost 8 bases, with 10 bases between them. Germline V gene sequence: CDR1 PRHDT, CDR2 FYEKMQ (reference sequence).

A few counts support this clone. The chain uses TRBV4-1 and TRBJ1-2; 10 bases line up with TRBD1. This CDR3 is built from 15 residues. Germline CDR1 MGHRA, CDR2 YSYEKL. V was pared by 1 base and J by 6 bases, with 5 bases of the junction left unmatched. CDR3 protein: CASSQGPGQGNGYTF. In nucleotides, the CDR3 is TGCGCCAGCAGCCAAGGGCCGGGACAGGGGAATGGCTACACCTTC.

The rearrangement joins TRBV11-2 to TRBJ2-5; 8 bases are a match to TRBD1. Germline CDR1 reads SGHAT; CDR2 reads FQNNGV. The CDR3 runs 15 residues. Germline trimming cut 4 bases from V and 5 bases from J; bases unmatched to any gene: 9. The CDR3 region is CASSSSTGVGETQYF. CDR3 in DNA: TGTGCCAGCAGCTCCTCGACAGGGGTCGGGGAGACCCAGTACTTC.

The V call is TRBV11-2, the J call TRBJ2-1; 9 bases agree with TRBD2. Germline lookup yields CDR1 SGHAT and CDR2 FQNNGV. After removal of 4 bases from V and 7 bases from J, the junction contained 20 bases not matched to a gene. The CDR3 spans 19 residues. CDR3 sequence: CASSSGGTSNRFFRNEQFF. CDR3 in DNA: TGTGCCAGCAGCTCAGGGGGGACTAGCAATCGTTTTTTTCGTAATGAGCAGTTCTTC.

This chain links TRBV27 with TRBJ2-6; D possibly corresponds to TRBD1 (6 bases). Germline lookup yields CDR1 MNHEY and CDR2 SMNVEV (reference sequence). The CDR3 has 14 residues. The V end was cut by 8 bases, the J end by 11 bases, with 19 bases between. CDR3 amino acids: CASGPSGTTHVLTF. The CDR3 DNA reads TGTGCCAGCGGACCATCCGGGACAACACACGTCCTGACTTTC.

The chain employs TRBV27 and TRBJ1-4; D gene uncertain. Germline CDR1 reads MNHEY; CDR2 reads SMNVEV (reference sequence). This CDR3 is 15 amino acids long. The V end was cut by 5 bases, the J end by 2 bases, with 12 bases between. For the CDR3, the DNA is TGTGCCAGCAGTCTGTGGAGCGGCACTAATGAAAAACTGTTTTTT. This translates into CASSLWSGTNEKLFF.

This rearrangement joins TRBV6-5 to TRBJ1-2; 8 nucleotides agree with TRBD1. Trimming removed 6 bases from V and 0 bases from J; junction bases left unmatched: 3. Per germline, CDR1 MNHEY and CDR2 SVGAGI. This CDR3 spans 14 amino acids. CDR3 amino acids: CASRRTGPNYGYTF. The CDR3 DNA reads TGTGCCAGCAGAAGGACAGGGCCTAACTATGGCTACACCTTC.

This chain uses TRBV7-6 with TRBJ2-3; possibly TRBD1 or TRBD2 for D (5 bases each). This CDR3 has 13 amino acids. Germline loops: CDR1 SGHVS, CDR2 FNYEAQ. Trimming pared 5 bases from V and 6 bases from J, leaving 12 bases between. The CDR3 DNA reads TGTGCCAGCAGCCCTGGGACCCCGGATACGCAGTATTTT. This translates into CASSPGTPDTQYF.

The CDR3 loop reads CASSPRLAGELYEQYF. CDR3 bases: TGTGCCAGCAGCCCCCGACTAGCGGGGGAACTGTACGAGCAGTACTTC. The chain joins TRBV9 to TRBJ2-7; 12 nucleotides align to TRBD2. The CDR3 is made up of 16 amino acids. The trim removed 4 bases at V and 4 bases at J, leaving 9 bases unmatched. From germline, CDR1 is SGDLS and CDR2 YYNGEE.

This clone was observed once. The genes are TRBV29-1 and TRBJ2-7, with TRBD2 matching over 10 bases. Germline values: CDR1 SQVTM, CDR2 ANQGSEA. The CDR3 has 13 residues. Unmatched junction bases numbered 6, after V lost 7 bases and J lost 3 bases. CDR3 DNA: TGCAGCGCCTTCCTAGCGGGGGACTACGAGCAGTACTTC. It yields the protein CSAFLAGDYEQYF.

This clone was recorded a few times. V and J are TRBV19 and TRBJ2-7, with D possibly matching TRBD2 (5 bases). Germline V gene sequence: CDR1 LNHDA, CDR2 SQIVND (reference sequence). Trimming pared 7 bases from V and 2 bases from J, leaving 15 bases between. The CDR3 length is 14 residues. For the CDR3, the DNA is TGTGCCAGTACCTCCTCGGCGGAGGCCTACGAGCAGTACTTC. Translation: CASTSSAEAYEQYF.

The count of this clone is one. The chain carries TRBV5-6 and TRBJ2-7, with no clear D. Germline loops: CDR1 SGHDT, CDR2 YYEEEE. V was pared by 0 bases and J by 6 bases, with 10 bases between. The CDR3 is 13 amino acids. CDR3 nucleotide sequence: TGTGCCAGCAGCTTGGCGGGTAGGGCCGAGCAGTACTTC. It yields the protein CASSLAGRAEQYF.

This clone has just a few counts. This chain connects TRBV7-9 to TRBJ1-1, with a weak D call TRBD1 (6 bases). The ends were cut back, 4 bases at V and 1 base at J, with 13 bases in the middle. Germline V gene sequence: CDR1 SEHNR, CDR2 FQNEAQ (reference sequence). CDR3 size: 15 residues. CDR3 in amino acids: CASSSRDRRNTEAFF. As DNA, the CDR3 is TGTGCCAGCAGCTCCCGTGACAGGAGGAACACTGAAGCTTTCTTT.

The V call is TRBV4-1, the J call TRBJ2-7, with D unclear. The CDR3 length is 13 residues. Trimming pared 3 bases from V and 7 bases from J, leaving 13 bases between. Germline-derived CDR1 and CDR2 are MGHRA and YSYEKL. The CDR3 loop is CASSHGPVGEQYF. Written as DNA, the CDR3 is TGCGCCAGCAGCCACGGACCGGTTGGGGAGCAGTACTTC.

This sequence joins TRBV5-1 and TRBJ2-7; TRBD2 is a possible D gene (6 bases). V lost 4 bases, J lost 3 bases, and 20 bases lay in between. The germline gives CDR1 SGHRS, CDR2 YFSETQ. The CDR3 is 16 amino acids. The CDR3 loop is CASSPEVTGLLYEQYF. DNA for the CDR3: TGCGCCAGCAGCCCGGAAGTAACGGGACTGCTCTACGAGCAGTACTTC.

This clone was recorded a few times. The chain is built from TRBV7-2 and TRBJ2-5; 8 bases line up with TRBD2. Germline V gives CDR1 SGHTA, CDR2 FQGNSA. J was trimmed by 5 bases and V by 4 bases; bases with no gene match: 6. The CDR3 is made up of 14 amino acids. CDR3 amino acids: CASSSSGGIETQYF. In DNA form, the CDR3 reads TGTGCCAGCAGCTCGAGCGGGGGCATCGAGACCCAGTACTTC.

The chain has TRBV19 and TRBJ2-7; D is perhaps TRBD1 (5 bases). The germline V gene encodes CDR1 LNHDA and CDR2 SQIVND (reference sequence). The CDR3 has 12 residues. V gave up 8 bases and J gave up 2 bases, with 10 bases separating them. The CDR3 sequence: CASQDTTYEQYF. As DNA, the CDR3 is TGTGCCAGTCAGGACACAACCTACGAGCAGTACTTC.